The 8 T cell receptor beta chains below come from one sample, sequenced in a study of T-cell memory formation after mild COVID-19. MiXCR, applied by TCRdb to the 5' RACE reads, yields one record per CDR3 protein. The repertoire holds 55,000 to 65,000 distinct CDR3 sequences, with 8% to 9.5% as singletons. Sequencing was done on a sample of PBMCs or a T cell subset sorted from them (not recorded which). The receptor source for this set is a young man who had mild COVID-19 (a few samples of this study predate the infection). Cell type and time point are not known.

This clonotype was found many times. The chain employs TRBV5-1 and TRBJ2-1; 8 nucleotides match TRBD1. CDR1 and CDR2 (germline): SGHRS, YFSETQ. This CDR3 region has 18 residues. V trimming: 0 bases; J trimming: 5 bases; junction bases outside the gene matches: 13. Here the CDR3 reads CASSLATGPGQANNEQFF. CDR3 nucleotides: TGCGCCAGCAGCTTGGCCACGGGGCCGGGACAGGCGAACAATGAGCAGTTCTTC.

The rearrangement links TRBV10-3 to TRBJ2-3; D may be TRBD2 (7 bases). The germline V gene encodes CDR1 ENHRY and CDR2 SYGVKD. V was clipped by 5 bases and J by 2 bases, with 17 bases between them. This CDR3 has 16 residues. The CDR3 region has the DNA TGTGCCATCAGTAGGAAAGGGGCGGGGGCCACAGATACGCAGTATTTT. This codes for CAISRKGAGATDTQYF.

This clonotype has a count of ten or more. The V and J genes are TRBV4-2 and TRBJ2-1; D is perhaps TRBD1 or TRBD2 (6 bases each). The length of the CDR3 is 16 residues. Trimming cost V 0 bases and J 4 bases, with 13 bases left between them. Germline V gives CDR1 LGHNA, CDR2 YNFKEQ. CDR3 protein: CASSQDPGAGYNEQFF. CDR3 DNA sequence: TGTGCCAGCAGCCAAGATCCGGGGGCAGGGTACAATGAGCAGTTCTTC.

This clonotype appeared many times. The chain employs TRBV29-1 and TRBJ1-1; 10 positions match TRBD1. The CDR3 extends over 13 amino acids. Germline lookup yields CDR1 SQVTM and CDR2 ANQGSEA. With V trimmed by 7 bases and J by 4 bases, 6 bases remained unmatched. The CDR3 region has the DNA TGCAGCGCAGGACAGGGGGTAGCCACTGAAGCTTTCTTT. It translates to CSAGQGVATEAFF.

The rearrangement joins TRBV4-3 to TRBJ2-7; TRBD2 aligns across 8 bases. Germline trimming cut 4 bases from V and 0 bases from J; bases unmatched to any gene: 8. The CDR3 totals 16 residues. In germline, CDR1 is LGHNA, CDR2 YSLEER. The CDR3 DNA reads TGCGCCAGCAGCCGAACGGGGGGGGCAAGCTCCTACGAGCAGTACTTC. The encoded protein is CASSRTGGASSYEQYF.

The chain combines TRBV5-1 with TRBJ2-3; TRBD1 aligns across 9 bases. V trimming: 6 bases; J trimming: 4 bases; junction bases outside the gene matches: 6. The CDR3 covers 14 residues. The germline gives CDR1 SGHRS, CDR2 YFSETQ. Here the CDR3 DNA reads TGCGCCAGCATGACAGGGGGAGACTCAGATACGCAGTATTTT. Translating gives CASMTGGDSDTQYF. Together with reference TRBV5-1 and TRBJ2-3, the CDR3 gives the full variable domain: KAGVTQTPRYLIKTRGQQVTLSCSPISGHRSVSWYQQTPGQGLQFLFEYFSETQRNKGNFPGRFSGRQFSNSRSEMNVSTLELGDSALYLCASMTGGDSDTQYFGPGTRLTVL.

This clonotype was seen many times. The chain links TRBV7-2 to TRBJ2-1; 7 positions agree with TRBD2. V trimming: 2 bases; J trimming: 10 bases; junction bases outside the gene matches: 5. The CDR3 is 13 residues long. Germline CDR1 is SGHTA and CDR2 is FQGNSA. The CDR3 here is CASSLFQRGEQFF. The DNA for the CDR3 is TGTGCCAGCAGCTTATTTCAGCGGGGCGAGCAGTTCTTC.

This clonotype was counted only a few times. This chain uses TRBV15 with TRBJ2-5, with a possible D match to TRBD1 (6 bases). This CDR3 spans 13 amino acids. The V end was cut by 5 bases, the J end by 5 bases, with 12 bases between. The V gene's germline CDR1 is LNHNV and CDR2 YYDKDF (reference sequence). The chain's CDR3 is CATSVDSTETQYF. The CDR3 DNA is TGTGCCACCAGCGTGGACAGTACGGAGACCCAGTACTTC.